The present T cell receptor (beta chain) was sequenced within a study of T cell clonality in common variable immunodeficiency. This clone has just a few counts. The antigen is unknown. Aged about 9 to 64 years, CVID subjects averaged approximately 38 years old. Broader study findings: Compared with healthy controls, CVID subjects showed increased TCRbeta clonality, mostly in about a third. In common variable immunodeficiency, TCR beta chains reportedly carried fewer deletions and N-nucleotide insertions. Links between repertoire features and CVID complications were heterogeneity-limited.

Sequenced by immunoSEQ multiplex PCR; TCRdb stores in-frame clones only, minus some. The sample has about 26,000 clones, none seen only once. Sequencing was done on a sample of peripheral blood mononuclear cells. The sequence came from a human donor with common variable immunodeficiency.

Partial CDR3 DNA: TGTGCCAGCAGTGAATCCAGTAATACAGATACG. Protein sequence: CASSESSNTDT. In full, the CDR3 reads CASSESSNTDTQYF. The J gene is TRBJ2-3, the V gene TRBV2, with D hard to call. The CDR3 end falls 3 residues outside the read, so it is completed with the germline J gene. The V end lost 2 bases, the J end lost 3 bases, and 9 bases lay between the germline ends. CDR1 is SNHLY and CDR2 is FYNNEI in the germline V gene. The length of the CDR3 is 14 residues.